The clone carrying this T cell receptor beta chain appeared a few times. The CDR3 is made up of 17 amino acids. CDR1 and CDR2 (germline): SGHVS, FNYEAQ. The J segment lost 6 bases and the V segment lost 6 bases, leaving 12 bases of the junction unmatched. Some clones are missing from TCRdb's copy, which holds only in-frame ones; the method was immunoSEQ multiplex PCR. The data hold some 320,000 clones, with around 90% observed a single time. These data come from a study of blood T cell repertoires in COVID-19. Sequenced input: PBMCs or T cells enriched from blood (not recorded which). The receptor comes from a man in his 60s who had recovered from COVID-19. J is TRBJ2-2 and V is TRBV7-6, with 11 bases that match TRBD2. DNA for the CDR3: TGTGCCAGCAGAACGGGACTAGCGGAACGGGGCGCCGGGGAGCTGTTTTTT. Protein: CASRTGLAERGAGELFF.